Below, 29 T cell receptor beta chains from the same sample are listed, as sequenced in a study of shared clonotypes between healthy human individuals (dated by TCRdb to between 2020 and 2021). The method behind the library was the immunoSEQ multiplex PCR assay. TCRdb holds this immuneACCESS table with in-frame rearrangements only. Some clones are missing; in checked studies, unresolved V genes explain under half, and the rest has no known cause. The sample includes 2 million to 2.5 million clones, with 85% to 95% observed a single time. Of the sample, 0.35% to 0.5% is held by the ten largest clones. The sequencing sample was made of naive CD4+ T cells from PBMCs. The sample's cell subset or site label, in plain terms: CD45RA+ positively selected. These TCRs come from a man between 18 and 29 years old in good health. Some clones in this sample may be carry-over from other donors' samples.

This chain connects TRBV29-1 to TRBJ1-2; D is uncertain. CDR1 is SQVTM, CDR2 ANQGSEA, per germline. V was shortened by 7 bases and J by 4 bases, with 16 bases between the two germline ends. This CDR3 has 13 residues. This CDR3 reads CSGDLPRPYGYTF. Here the CDR3 DNA reads TGCAGCGGTGACTTACCCCGACCCTATGGCTACACCTTC.

This clone was counted once. The chain joins TRBV18 to TRBJ1-1; a weak D match, TRBD1 (5 bases). Germline V CDR1 and CDR2: KGHSH, LQKENI. CDR3 size: 16 residues. Trimming cost V 1 base and J 4 bases, with 16 bases left between them. CDR3 DNA sequence: TGTGCCAGCTCACCACGGTCGTGGGAGGGGATCACTGAAGCTTTCTTT. This translates into CASSPRSWEGITEAFF.

The chain combines TRBV30 with TRBJ2-5; D unresolved. Trimming took off 0 bases at V and 5 bases at J, with 10 bases between the two ends. The CDR3 runs to 13 residues. CDR1 is GTSNPN, CDR2 SVGIG, per germline (reference sequence). CDR3 residues: CAWSVNRPETQYF. The CDR3 nucleotides are TGTGCCTGGAGTGTAAATAGACCGGAGACCCAGTACTTC.

Comments on this clone: Additional DNA sequences in this sample encode the identical CDR3. This chain connects TRBV5-1 to TRBJ1-5; weak D call: TRBD1 (5 bases). Trimming left V 4 bases short and J 3 bases short, with 14 bases between. CDR3 length: 15 amino acids. The germline V gene encodes CDR1 SGHRS and CDR2 YFSETQ. CDR3 in amino acids: CASSPGGGSNQPQHF. DNA of the CDR3: TGCGCCAGCAGCCCGGGGGGAGGGTCCAATCAGCCCCAGCATTTT.

The chain combines TRBV5-1 with TRBJ2-1, with D possibly being TRBD2 (6 bases). This CDR3 has 14 residues. Germline V lookup: CDR1 SGHRS, CDR2 YFSETQ. V was clipped by 5 bases and J by 3 bases, with 12 bases between them. As DNA, the CDR3 is TGCGCCAGCAGATCCGGGACTTACTACAATGAGCAGTTCTTC. This encodes CASRSGTYYNEQFF.

The chain couples TRBV29-1 to TRBJ2-3, with a tentative D call TRBD1 (6 bases). V was trimmed by 3 bases and J by 1 base, leaving 14 bases between them. From germline, CDR1 is SQVTM and CDR2 ANQGSEA. The CDR3 sequence is 15 residues long. The chain's CDR3 is CSVDWQGQGTDTQYF. The CDR3 nucleotides read TGCAGCGTTGATTGGCAGGGACAAGGCACAGATACGCAGTATTTT.

The chain couples TRBV19 to TRBJ1-1, with D perhaps matching TRBD1 (6 bases). This CDR3 contains 11 residues. V was shortened by 4 bases and J by 11 bases, with 11 bases between the two germline ends. Germline V lookup: CDR1 LNHDA, CDR2 SQIVND (reference sequence). In DNA, the CDR3 is TGTGCCAGTAGTACACAGGGTCGGGCTTTCTTT. This sequence encodes CASSTQGRAFF.

V and J are TRBV19 and TRBJ2-3, with TRBD2 matching 9 bases. Trimming removed 7 bases from V and 0 bases from J; junction bases left unmatched: 8. Looked up from germline, CDR1 is LNHDA and CDR2 is SQIVND (reference sequence). This CDR3 contains 16 residues. CDR3 in amino acids: CASTVGLAASTDTQYF. CDR3 nucleotides: TGTGCCAGTACCGTGGGACTAGCTGCTAGCACAGATACGCAGTATTTT.

The genes are TRBV29-1 and TRBJ2-7; tentative D call: TRBD2 (5 bases). Trimming took off 7 bases at V and 7 bases at J, with 20 bases between the two ends. CDR1 is SQVTM and CDR2 is ANQGSEA in the germline V gene. The CDR3 covers 13 residues. The CDR3 here is CSARAPLLGEQYF. CDR3 in DNA: TGCAGCGCGAGGGCACCTCTCTTGGGAGAGCAGTACTTC.

The chain couples TRBV10-1 to TRBJ2-3; 8 positions agree with TRBD1. CDR1 and CDR2 from the germline V gene are WNHNN and SYGVQD (reference sequence). The CDR3 runs to 17 residues. Germline trimming cut 7 bases from V and 1 base from J; bases unmatched to any gene: 13. CDR3 amino acids: CASTPRGREVGTDTQYF. CDR3 nucleotide sequence: TGCGCCAGCACCCCCAGGGGGCGCGAGGTCGGCACAGATACGCAGTATTTT.

The chain links TRBV28 to TRBJ2-4, with D tentatively TRBD1 (5 bases). Trimming left V 0 bases short and J 0 bases short, with 12 bases between. Per the germline V gene, CDR1 is MDHEN and CDR2 is SYDVKM. The CDR3 has 17 amino acids. CDR3: CASSLWDMRLAKNIQYF. Here the CDR3 DNA reads TGTGCCAGCAGTTTATGGGACATGAGATTAGCCAAAAACATTCAGTACTTC. Full variable domain (missing parts from reference TRBV28 and TRBJ2-4): DVKVTQSSRYLVKRTGEKVFLECVQDMDHENMFWYRQDPGLGLRLIYFSYDVKMKEKGDIPEGYSVSREKKERFSLILESASTNQTSMYLCASSLWDMRLAKNIQYFGAGTRLSVL.

This clone turned up a few times. In DNA, the CDR3 is TGTGCCAGCTATGACAGGGTGGACACTGAAGCTTTCTTT. This gives the protein CASYDRVDTEAFF. The J gene is TRBJ1-1, the V gene TRBV28; 7 bases are shared with TRBD1. The CDR3 runs to 13 residues. The germline V gene has CDR1 MDHEN and CDR2 SYDVKM. Trimming at V came to 8 bases and at J to 3 bases, leaving 6 bases not matched to a gene.

The genes are TRBV5-6 and TRBJ1-6; D is unresolved. The ends were cut back, 4 bases at V and 7 bases at J, with 12 bases in the middle. The CDR3 is 14 amino acids. Per the germline V gene, CDR1 is SGHDT and CDR2 is YYEEEE. As DNA, the CDR3 is TGTGCCAGCAGCCACGGAACCCGAAATTCACCCCTCCACTTT. Protein sequence: CASSHGTRNSPLHF. The complete variable domain, with remaining parts taken from reference TRBV5-6 and TRBJ1-6, reads DAGVTQSPTHLIKTRGQQVTLRCSPKSGHDTVSWYQQALGQGPQFIFQYYEEEERQRGNFPDRFSGHQFPNYSSELNVNALLLGDSALYLCASSHGTRNSPLHFGNGTRLTVT.

This chain uses TRBV2 with TRBJ1-2, with D possibly being TRBD1 (6 bases). Per germline, CDR1 SNHLY and CDR2 FYNNEI. This CDR3 comprises 15 residues. V was trimmed by 5 bases and J by 0 bases, leaving 13 bases between them. CDR3 sequence: CASSLQGGSNYGYTF. For the CDR3, the DNA is TGTGCCAGCAGTTTACAGGGCGGGTCTAACTATGGCTACACCTTC.

The V gene is TRBV5-6, the J gene TRBJ2-5, with D tentatively TRBD2 (5 bases). The germline V gene encodes CDR1 SGHDT and CDR2 YYEEEE. V gave up 3 bases and J gave up 1 base, with 7 bases separating them. The CDR3 is 13 residues long. CDR3 nucleotide sequence: TGTGCCAGCAGCTGGCGGGCCCAAGAGACCCAGTACTTC. Its protein product is CASSWRAQETQYF. The entire variable domain, with the rest obtained from reference TRBV5-6 and TRBJ2-5, is as follows: DAGVTQSPTHLIKTRGQQVTLRCSPKSGHDTVSWYQQALGQGPQFIFQYYEEEERQRGNFPDRFSGHQFPNYSSELNVNALLLGDSALYLCASSWRAQETQYFGPGTRLLVL.

This sequence joins TRBV5-5 and TRBJ2-1; possibly TRBD1 or TRBD2 for D (5 bases each). V was shortened by 4 bases and J by 6 bases, with 23 bases between the two germline ends. From germline, CDR1 is SGHKS and CDR2 YYEKEE (reference sequence). This CDR3 has 17 amino acids. For the CDR3, the DNA is TGTGCCAGCAGCCCGAAGGGGACGGCTCTTACACGCAATGAGCAGTTCTTC. The encoded protein is CASSPKGTALTRNEQFF. Filled out from reference TRBV5-5 and TRBJ2-1, the complete variable domain reads DAGVTQSPTHLIKTRGQQVTLRCSPISGHKSVSWYQQVLGQGPQFIFQYYEKEERGRGNFPDRFSARQFPNYSSELNVNALLLGDSALYLCASSPKGTALTRNEQFFGPGTRLTVL.

The chain uses TRBV5-4 and TRBJ2-5, with 9 bases fitting TRBD2. Germline CDR1 reads SGHNT; CDR2 reads YYREEE (reference sequence). V lost 0 bases to trimming and J lost 5 bases; unmatched junction nucleotides: 8. This CDR3 spans 16 amino acids. Here the CDR3 reads CASSLGAAGGHETQYF. In nucleotides, the CDR3 is TGTGCCAGCAGCTTGGGGGCCGCGGGAGGGCATGAGACCCAGTACTTC. Variable domain in full (rest from reference TRBV5-4 and TRBJ2-5): ETGVTQSPTHLIKTRGQQVTLRCSSQSGHNTVSWYQQALGQGPQFIFQYYREEENGRGNFPPRFSGLQFPNYSSELNVNALELDDSALYLCASSLGAAGGHETQYFGPGTRLLVL.

The V call is TRBV28, the J call TRBJ1-1, with 9 bases identical to TRBD1. This CDR3 is built from 14 residues. The germline CDR1 and CDR2 sequences are MDHEN and SYDVKM. J was trimmed by 9 bases and V by 2 bases; bases with no gene match: 7. CDR3 sequence: CASSLEQGARKAFF. As DNA, the CDR3 is TGTGCCAGCAGTTTAGAACAGGGGGCCCGAAAAGCTTTCTTT.

The chain recombines TRBV7-2 with TRBJ1-1; D gene uncertain. Germline assignment: CDR1 SGHTA and CDR2 FQGNSA. V was trimmed by 3 bases and J by 0 bases, leaving 11 bases between them. CDR3 size: 15 residues. CDR3 sequence: CASSFGGRMNTEAFF. The CDR3 nucleotides read TGTGCCAGCAGCTTTGGAGGCCGTATGAACACTGAAGCTTTCTTT.

Comment on this clone: An end of the junction does not agree with germline; a read error may underlie this. The V gene is TRBV6-6, the J gene TRBJ2-7; unclear D gene. CDR3 length: 15 residues. Germline CDR1 reads MNHNY; CDR2 reads SVGAGI (reference sequence). CDR3 residues: CASRYWISSSYEQYF. The DNA for the CDR3 is TGTGCCAGCAGGTACTGGATAAGCAGCTCCTACGAGCAGTACTTC.

DNA of the CDR3: TGTGCCAGCAGGCCCCCCGGGACTAGCGGCCTCAATGAGCAGTTCTTC. This translates into CASRPPGTSGLNEQFF. This rearrangement joins TRBV28 to TRBJ2-1; 11 bases line up with TRBD2. Trimming at V came to 6 bases and at J to 6 bases, leaving 10 bases not matched to a gene. This CDR3 is built from 16 residues. Germline V gene data show CDR1 as MDHEN and CDR2 as SYDVKM.

The rearrangement links TRBV7-9 to TRBJ2-2; 7 bases are a match to TRBD1. The trim removed 5 bases at V and 6 bases at J, leaving 9 bases unmatched. The CDR3 extends over 15 amino acids. The germline V gene has CDR1 SEHNR and CDR2 FQNEAQ (reference sequence). The DNA of the CDR3 is TGTGCCAGCAGCATACAGGGGAAGGGGGCCGGGGAGCTGTTTTTT. Its translation: CASSIQGKGAGELFF.

This clone has just a few counts. The chain is built from TRBV28 and TRBJ1-1, with D unclear. The length of the CDR3 is 12 residues. Germline CDR1 is MDHEN and CDR2 is SYDVKM. Between the trimmed V and J ends, which lost 7 bases and 0 bases, there was a span of 6 bases. The CDR3 loop reads CASTRVNTEAFF. DNA of the CDR3: TGTGCCAGCACAAGGGTGAACACTGAAGCTTTCTTT.

This clone has just one count. This chain uses TRBV2 with TRBJ2-1, with D perhaps given as TRBD1 or TRBD2 (5 bases each). Trimming cost V 6 bases and J 11 bases, with 17 bases left between them. The germline V gene encodes CDR1 SNHLY and CDR2 FYNNEI. There are 13 residues in the CDR3. CDR3 amino acids: CASRIRDGQKQFF. The DNA for the CDR3 is TGTGCCAGCAGGATTAGGGACGGCCAAAAGCAGTTCTTC.

The chain is built from TRBV11-1 and TRBJ2-7, with D perhaps TRBD1 (5 bases). The CDR3 is 15 residues long. Germline V gene data show CDR1 as SGHAT and CDR2 as FQDESV (reference sequence). V dropped 4 bases and J dropped 0 bases, with 13 bases sitting between them. This CDR3 is CASSSIRTSSYEQYF. The CDR3 nucleotides are TGTGCCAGCAGCTCTATCCGGACAAGCTCCTACGAGCAGTACTTC.

The V gene is TRBV4-2, the J gene TRBJ2-6; D not certain. V was cut by 0 bases and J by 0 bases, with 3 bases left in between. The CDR3 sequence is 15 residues long. CDR1 and CDR2 from the germline V gene are LGHNA and YNFKEQ. CDR3: CASSQEDSGANVLTF. CDR3 sequence (DNA): TGTGCCAGCAGCCAAGAGGACTCTGGGGCCAACGTCCTGACTTTC.

This clone was counted once. This chain links TRBV28 with TRBJ2-1; weak D call: TRBD2 (5 bases). The ends were cut back, 2 bases at V and 4 bases at J, with 9 bases in the middle. Germline assignment: CDR1 MDHEN and CDR2 SYDVKM. The CDR3 runs 14 residues. The DNA for the CDR3 is TGTGCCAGCAGTTTAGCGGACTTGTACAATGAGCAGTTCTTC. Amino acids: CASSLADLYNEQFF.

This CDR3 reads CASSPGGQNAYEQYF. In DNA form, the CDR3 reads TGCGCCAGCAGCCCCGGGGGACAGAACGCCTACGAGCAGTACTTC. The chain joins TRBV5-1 to TRBJ2-7; D may be TRBD1 (7 bases). The germline V gene encodes CDR1 SGHRS and CDR2 YFSETQ. The CDR3 spans 15 residues. Trimming removed 4 bases from V and 2 bases from J, with 16 bases in between.

This chain links TRBV7-8 with TRBJ1-3; D is undetermined. This CDR3 spans 18 amino acids. V was cut by 1 base and J by 4 bases, with 20 bases left in between. CDR1 is SGHVS and CDR2 is FQNEAQ in the germline V gene. In DNA form, the CDR3 reads TGTGCCAGCAGCTTAGATCGGTCGACCGAGAGGCAAGGAAACACCATATATTTT. Protein: CASSLDRSTERQGNTIYF.